One and the same sample provided the 20 T cell receptor beta chains below, sequenced in a study of T cells in Graves' hyperthyroidism and ophthalmopathy (dated by TCRdb to between 2018 and 2021). Libraries were built with multiplex PCR. The listed sequencing device is Illumina HiSeq 2000. Amplification of TCR beta CDR3 regions was carried out from RNA transcripts. A first-round RT-PCR of the TCR CDR3 used the HTBI primer set with the Qiagen OneStep RT-PCR kit. The public reads were quality trimmed at Q25 with fastp and then assembled into clones with MiXCR by TCRdb, keeping productive beta chains. CDR3 protein sequences are deduplicated, and each keeps its most common genes and DNA. The sample yields about 500,000 distinct CDR3 sequences; 15% to 20% were counted once. Approximately 32% of the sample is in the top ten clones. Material for sequencing was blood. The receptors were gathered from a woman in her twenties or thirties with Graves' ophthalmopathy.

This clonotype was counted many times. The chain's CDR3 is CAWSFGTHQETQYF. DNA for the CDR3: TGTGCCTGGAGTTTTGGGACCCACCAAGAGACCCAGTACTTC. The chain uses TRBV30 and TRBJ2-5, with D perhaps being TRBD1 or TRBD2 (5 bases each). V was cut by 2 bases and J by 0 bases, with 10 bases left in between. CDR1 and CDR2 from the germline V gene are GTSNPN and SVGIG (reference sequence). The CDR3 has 14 amino acids.

This clonotype occurred a few times. J is TRBJ1-3 and V is TRBV7-9; D is possibly TRBD1 (5 bases). Germline CDR1 reads SEHNR; CDR2 reads FQNEAQ (reference sequence). There are 15 residues in the CDR3. V was shortened by 6 bases and J by 5 bases, with 17 bases between the two germline ends. As DNA, the CDR3 is TGTGCCAGCAGAAATTCGACAGAGTCCAGAAACACCATATATTTT. This gives the protein CASRNSTESRNTIYF.

This clonotype was picked up a small number of times. The genes are TRBV5-4 and TRBJ2-2, with D perhaps matching TRBD1 (6 bases). Germline V gene lookup returns CDR1 SGHNT and CDR2 YYREEE (reference sequence). The CDR3 consists of 14 residues. Trimming stripped 6 bases from V and 4 bases from J, with 13 bases between. CDR3 region: CASKGVGSTGELFF. DNA for the CDR3: TGTGCCAGCAAGGGGGTCGGTAGCACCGGGGAGCTGTTTTTT.

The gene calls are TRBV19 and TRBJ2-1; tentative D call: TRBD1 (6 bases). V lost 8 bases to trimming and J lost 2 bases, with 16 bases between them. The germline CDR1 and CDR2 sequences are LNHDA and SQIVND (reference sequence). This CDR3 has 15 amino acids. Here the CDR3 reads CASGKTGLTYNEQFF. The CDR3 DNA is TGTGCCAGTGGAAAAACAGGGCTCACCTACAATGAGCAGTTCTTC.

The table lists this clonotype with a few counts. The chain employs TRBV6-1 and TRBJ2-2; D possibly uses TRBD1 or TRBD2 (5 bases each). This CDR3 is built from 14 residues. Germline V gene lookup returns CDR1 MNHNS and CDR2 SASEGT. Trimming left V 0 bases short and J 3 bases short, with 5 bases between. The CDR3 DNA reads TGTGCCAGCAGTGAAGCGGGGGACACCGGGGAGCTGTTTTTT. Translation gives CASSEAGDTGELFF.

The table lists this clonotype with many counts. This chain connects TRBV27 to TRBJ2-7; D tentatively fits TRBD1 or TRBD2 (5 bases each). Per germline, CDR1 MNHEY and CDR2 SMNVEV (reference sequence). The CDR3 runs 13 residues. Trimming shortened V by 7 bases and J by 3 bases, and 13 bases separated the two germline ends. The CDR3 protein is CASKGTGDYEQYF. The CDR3 DNA is TGTGCCAGCAAAGGGACCGGGGACTACGAGCAGTACTTC.

This clonotype has just a few counts. The V gene is TRBV20-1, the J gene TRBJ1-6; D perhaps matches TRBD1 (5 bases). Germline loops: CDR1 DFQATT, CDR2 SNEGSKA (reference sequence). V was trimmed by 5 bases and J by 5 bases, leaving 10 bases between them. There are 13 residues in the CDR3. The DNA of the CDR3 is TGCAGTGCTGGGGGGAACAATAATTCACCCCTCCACTTT. Its protein product is CSAGGNNNSPLHF.

A remark on this clonotype: A much larger clone differs by one base, so this may be a read error. V gene TRBV5-1 combines with J gene TRBJ2-7, with TRBD1 matching over 7 bases. Germline-derived CDR1 and CDR2 are SGHRS and YFSETQ. CDR3 length: 14 amino acids. DNA for the CDR3: TGCGTCAGCAGCTCCGGGACAGTCTCCTACGAGCAGTACTTC. This encodes CVSSSGTVSYEQYF.

V gene TRBV4-3 combines with J gene TRBJ2-2; D remains ambiguous. V was shortened by 0 bases and J by 1 base, with 9 bases between the two germline ends. This CDR3 region has 16 residues. Per the germline V gene, CDR1 is LGHNA and CDR2 is YSLEER. The CDR3 reads CASSQDWAENTGELFF. DNA for the CDR3: TGCGCCAGCAGCCAAGATTGGGCAGAGAACACCGGGGAGCTGTTTTTT.

This clonotype has a handful of counts. The genes are TRBV4-3 and TRBJ2-2; tentatively, D is TRBD2 (5 bases). This CDR3 has 16 amino acids. The ends were cut back, 1 base at V and 2 bases at J, with 11 bases in the middle. CDR1 and CDR2 (germline): LGHNA, YSLEER. The CDR3 bases are TGCGCCAGCAGCCAAGCCGCGGGTGTTAACACCGGGGAGCTGTTTTTT. Protein product: CASSQAAGVNTGELFF.

On this clonotype: A read error may explain this, as a much larger clone is one base away. The chain joins TRBV11-2 to TRBJ1-4; a weak D match, TRBD1 (5 bases). Trimming removed 5 bases at V and 8 bases at J, with 18 bases between. Germline loops: CDR1 SGHAT, CDR2 FQNNGV. The CDR3 consists of 15 residues. The CDR3 here is CASSPQLPWGEKLFF. CDR3 coding DNA: TGTGCCAGCAGCCCTCAACTACCATGGGGCGAAAAACTGTTTTTT.

The chain employs TRBV7-2 and TRBJ1-3; no definite D call. The CDR3 is 18 residues long. Germline loops: CDR1 SGHTA, CDR2 FQGNSA. Trimming removed 2 bases from V and 0 bases from J, with 17 bases in between. In DNA form, the CDR3 reads TGTGCCAGCAGCTTAATCCAGCCCACAGCCTTCTCTGGAAACACCATATATTTT. It codes for CASSLIQPTAFSGNTIYF.

This clonotype was counted ten times or more. The rearrangement joins TRBV28 to TRBJ1-5, with unresolved D. Germline V gene sequence: CDR1 MDHEN, CDR2 SYDVKM. The CDR3 covers 12 residues. V was pared by 6 bases and J by 1 base, with 4 bases between. The DNA of the CDR3 is TGTGCCAGCAGGGAGAGCAATCAGCCCCAGCATTTT. It yields the protein CASRESNQPQHF.

This clonotype occurred a few times. A much bigger clone sits one base away, suggesting this may be a read error. The chain joins TRBV6-5 to TRBJ2-1; 10 positions agree with TRBD2. There are 19 residues in the CDR3. Losses at the gene ends were 0 bases for V and 5 bases for J; bases not matched to a gene: 13. CDR1 MNHEY and CDR2 SVGAGI come from the germline V gene. The CDR3 spells CASSYSAEPSGSFHNEQFF. DNA for the CDR3: TGTGCCAGCAGTTACTCAGCAGAGCCTAGCGGGAGTTTCCACAATGAGCAGTTCTTC.

Comments on this clonotype: In this CDR3 the conserved last residue, phenylalanine or tryptophan, is missing, so a read error is likely. The rearrangement joins TRBV19 to TRBJ1-3; perhaps TRBD1 as D (6 bases). Germline V gene sequence: CDR1 LNHDA, CDR2 SQIVND (reference sequence). This CDR3 spans 18 amino acids. The CDR3 loop is CVSRTTGIGRYSGNTIYL. In DNA, the CDR3 is TGTGTCAGCAGAACCACAGGGATCGGGCGATACTCTGGAAACACCATATATCTT.

The chain recombines TRBV7-9 with TRBJ2-5, with D unresolved. The germline gives CDR1 SEHNR, CDR2 FQNEAQ (reference sequence). The length of the CDR3 is 13 residues. The V end was cut by 3 bases, the J end by 2 bases, with 7 bases between. CDR3 DNA: TGTGCCAGCAGCTTCTACCCACAAGAGACCCAGTACTTC. Protein: CASSFYPQETQYF.

This clonotype came up a few times. The J gene is TRBJ1-4, the V gene TRBV7-6; unclear D gene. CDR1 and CDR2 (germline): SGHVS, FNYEAQ. There are 13 residues in the CDR3. The germline V and J ends were trimmed by 1 base and 8 bases, with 8 bases remaining between them. Here the CDR3 DNA reads TGTGCCAGCAGCTTAGTAGGAGGCGAAAAACTGTTTTTT. This codes for CASSLVGGEKLFF.

In this sample, this clonotype turned up a few times. This chain links TRBV12-3 or TRBV12-4 with TRBJ1-5, with D hard to call. The CDR3 sequence is 15 residues long. The V end lost 2 bases, the J end lost 4 bases, and 12 bases lay between the germline ends. CDR3 bases: TGTGCCAGCAGTTTATCCCGAGGGCCGAATCAGCCCCAGCATTTT. Its translation: CASSLSRGPNQPQHF.

At least ten counts were recorded for this clonotype. J is TRBJ2-3 and V is TRBV18; D remains ambiguous. CDR3 size: 13 residues. Germline CDR1 and CDR2: KGHSH and LQKENI. V lost 5 bases, J lost 4 bases, and 10 bases lay in between. The DNA of the CDR3 is TGTGCCAGCTCAGACGGTGTGGCAGATACGCAGTATTTT. Its protein product is CASSDGVADTQYF.

The table lists this clonotype with many counts. V and J are TRBV7-2 and TRBJ2-3, with D unresolved. The V gene lost 5 bases and the J gene lost 4 bases, with 10 bases spanning the gap. Germline V lookup: CDR1 SGHTA, CDR2 FQGNSA. The CDR3 is made up of 13 amino acids. CDR3 nucleotide sequence: TGTGCCAGCAGCCCCTCGGTGGCAGATACGCAGTATTTT. This gives the protein CASSPSVADTQYF.